This TCR beta chain was captured by sequencing in a study of shared clonotypes between healthy human individuals. Study outcomes and limitations: Naive CD4 clonotype sharing across a handful of donors was approximately 5%.

Looked up from germline, CDR1 is SGHTA and CDR2 is FQGNSA. CDR3 length: 15 residues. V dropped 3 bases and J dropped 5; count of bases not matched to a gene: 3. Note on this clone: Its antigen is unknown.

Evenly divided among several immunoSEQ plates was the genomic DNA of each subset. Produced via immunoSEQ multiplex PCR; TCRdb's table is partial and in-frame only. The data hold some 790,000 clones, with just under 75% observed a single time. The receptor was derived from a woman in her twenties or thirties in good health. Sequences were obtained from memory CD4+ T cells sorted from blood. As to subset: CD45RA-negative fraction. The chain carries TRBV7-2 and TRBJ2-2, with TRBD1 matching over 10 bases. In DNA form, the CDR3 reads TGTGCCAGCAGCTTCCGGACAGGGGGGACCGGGGAGCTGTTTTTT. It encodes CASSFRTGGTGELFF.